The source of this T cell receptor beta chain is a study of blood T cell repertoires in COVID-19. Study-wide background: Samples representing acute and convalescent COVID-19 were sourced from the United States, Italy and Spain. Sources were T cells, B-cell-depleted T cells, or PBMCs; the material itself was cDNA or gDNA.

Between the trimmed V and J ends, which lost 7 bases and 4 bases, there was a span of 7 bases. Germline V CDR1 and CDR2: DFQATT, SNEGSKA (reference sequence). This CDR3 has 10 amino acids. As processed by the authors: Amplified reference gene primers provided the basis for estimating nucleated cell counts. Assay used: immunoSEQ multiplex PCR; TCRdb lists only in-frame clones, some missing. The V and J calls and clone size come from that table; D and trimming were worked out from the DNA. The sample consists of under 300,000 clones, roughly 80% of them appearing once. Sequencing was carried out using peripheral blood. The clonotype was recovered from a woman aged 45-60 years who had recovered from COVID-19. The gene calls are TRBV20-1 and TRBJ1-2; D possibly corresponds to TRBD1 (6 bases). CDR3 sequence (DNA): TGCAGTGTACAGGGCTATGGCTACACCTTC. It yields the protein CSVQGYGYTF.